The entry that follows covers one T cell receptor beta chain sequence. The CDR3 consists of 15 residues. Germline values: CDR1 SQVTM, CDR2 ANQGSEA. After removal of 6 bases from V and 4 bases from J, the junction contained 9 bases not matched to a gene. This sample is part of a study of early T cells in non-severe SARS-CoV-2 infection. Via MiXCR, TCRdb re-called the 5' RACE reads, giving one row per CDR3 protein. The sample consists of tens of thousands of distinct CDR3 sequences, about 11% of them appearing once. The specimen sequenced was whole blood. This receptor was identified in an adult who was a healthcare worker with PCR-confirmed SARS-CoV-2 infection or an uninfected control (not recorded which). The V and J genes are TRBV29-1 and TRBJ2-3; 11 nucleotides match TRBD1. This CDR3 is CSVGPGTGGPDTQYF. The DNA for the CDR3 is TGCAGCGTCGGACCCGGGACAGGGGGGCCAGATACGCAGTATTTT.